The T cell receptor (beta chain) under discussion was sequenced for a study of blood T cell repertoires in COVID-19. Some clones are missing from TCRdb's copy, which holds only in-frame ones; the method was immunoSEQ multiplex PCR. The sample records some 220,000 clones, around 91% being singletons. The cohort comprised adults aged about 18 to 89 years residing in about 25 US areas. Clinical histories supplied by participants themselves formed the basis of cohort assignment. The length of the CDR3 is 14 residues. Per germline, CDR1 SGHRS and CDR2 YFSETQ. With 4 bases clipped from V and 10 bases from J, the junction kept 6 bases outside the gene matches.

The source of this sequence is a woman between 18 and 29 years old in a cohort exposed to, infected with or recovered from COVID-19 (not recorded which). The specimen sequenced was PBMCs or T cells enriched from blood (not recorded which). This chain connects TRBV5-1 to TRBJ1-6; 9 bases agree with TRBD1. The CDR3 DNA sequence: TGCGCCAGCAGCCAAGGGACAGGGTCCTCACCCCTCCACTTT. This gives the protein CASSQGTGSSPLHF.